Reported below is one T cell receptor (beta chain). What this receptor recognizes is not known. No much larger clonotype is one base removed from it; base qualities were not supplied. CDR1 and CDR2 (SGHTA, FQGNSA) derive from the germline V gene. Inclusive of the bounding cysteine and phenylalanine, the CDR3 is 15 residues long. Of the read, only the CDR3 DNA is kept; its 45 bases are in frame from base 1. V is reduced by 5 bases and J by 4 bases, leaving a spacing of 15 bases between them. This sample was taken from a study of T cell repertoires in cytomegalovirus infection (dated 2019 in TCRdb). At the level of the whole study: Because public TCR beta signatures pointed to carriage of CMV infection together with the matching HLA type, the HLA type of each donor mattered for the analysis.

TCRdb shows the sequencer as Illumina HiSeq 1500. TCRdb passed the public sequencing reads through fastp at Q25 and MiXCR, retaining productive beta sequences. Rows with a matching CDR3 protein are joined into one entry that keeps the most common DNA and genes. This sample lists approximately 500,000 distinct CDR3 sequences; less than 30% were detected once. Of the sample, less than 15% falls within the top ten clones. The full study reports these points: Cumulative frequency of public TCR beta family members discriminated carriers of CMV infection plus the relevant HLA type in this cohort and an independent roughly 320-donor cohort. The ex vivo response was dominated by HLA-C-restricted CMV-specific TCR beta clonotypes, which also provided the single most frequent clonotype in two of eight donors.

This clonotype originated in a human donor in good health (CMV status not recorded). Some clones in this sample may be carry-over from other donors' samples. The sequence links TRBV7-2 to TRBJ1-5; TRBD1 might be the D gene, on 6 matching bases. Sequencing was done on a sample of PBMCs. The DNA sequence is TGTGCCAGCAGCCCCGGACAGAATCCTAATCAGCCCCAGCATTTT. Its translation reads: CASSPGQNPNQPQHF.